Given below is one T cell receptor (beta chain) in context. A much more abundant neighbour one base away suggests this may be a read error. This entry belongs to a study of read filtering for tumor transcriptome and immune sequencing. The library was built from roughly 400 ng RNA with molecular barcoded adaptors for alpha/delta and beta/gamma chains. TCRdb re-analysed the reads in MiXCR, keeping a single row per CDR3 protein. The profile shows roughly 49,000 distinct CDR3 sequences, approximately 19% of them singletons. CDR3 length: 12 residues. Germline assignment: CDR1 SEHNR and CDR2 FQNEAQ (reference sequence).

This clonotype was obtained from a donor at least 40 years old with multiple myeloma. This chain uses TRBV7-9 with TRBJ1-1; possible D gene TRBD1, 5 bases. Sequenced sample: a population of CD138-negative cells sorted from bone marrow. The DNA of the CDR3 is TGTGTCAGCAGCCGGGGGGACACTGAAGCTTTCTTT. It encodes CVSSRGDTEAFF.